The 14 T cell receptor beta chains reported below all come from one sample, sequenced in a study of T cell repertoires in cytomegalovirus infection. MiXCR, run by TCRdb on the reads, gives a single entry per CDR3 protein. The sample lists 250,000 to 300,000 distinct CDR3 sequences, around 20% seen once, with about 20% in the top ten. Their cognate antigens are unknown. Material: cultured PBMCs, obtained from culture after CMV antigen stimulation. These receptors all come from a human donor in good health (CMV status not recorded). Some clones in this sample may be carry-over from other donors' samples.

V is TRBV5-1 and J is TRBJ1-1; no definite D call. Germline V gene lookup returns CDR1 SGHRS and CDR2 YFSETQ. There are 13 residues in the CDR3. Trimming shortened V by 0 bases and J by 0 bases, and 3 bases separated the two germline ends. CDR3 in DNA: TGCGCCAGCAGCTTGGACCTGAACACTGAAGCTTTCTTT. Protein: CASSLDLNTEAFF.

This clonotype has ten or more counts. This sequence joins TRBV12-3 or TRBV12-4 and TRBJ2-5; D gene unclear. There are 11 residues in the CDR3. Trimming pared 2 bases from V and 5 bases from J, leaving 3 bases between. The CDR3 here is CASSLMETQYF. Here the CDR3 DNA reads TGTGCCAGCAGTTTAATGGAGACCCAGTACTTC.

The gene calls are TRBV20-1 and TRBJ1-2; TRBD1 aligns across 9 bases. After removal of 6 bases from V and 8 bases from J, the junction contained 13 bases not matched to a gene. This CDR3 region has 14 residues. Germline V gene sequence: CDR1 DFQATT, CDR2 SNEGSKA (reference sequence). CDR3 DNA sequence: TGCAGTGCGGAGGACAGGGGCCGAGGGATCGGCTACACCTTC. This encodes CSAEDRGRGIGYTF.

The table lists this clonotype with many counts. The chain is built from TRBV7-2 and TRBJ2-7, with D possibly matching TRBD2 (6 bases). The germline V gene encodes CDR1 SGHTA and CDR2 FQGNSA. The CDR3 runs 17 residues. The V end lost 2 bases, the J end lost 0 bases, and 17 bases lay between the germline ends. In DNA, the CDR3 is TGTGCCAGCAGCTTAACCTTCAGTAGCGGCCTCTCCTACGAGCAGTACTTC. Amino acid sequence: CASSLTFSSGLSYEQYF.

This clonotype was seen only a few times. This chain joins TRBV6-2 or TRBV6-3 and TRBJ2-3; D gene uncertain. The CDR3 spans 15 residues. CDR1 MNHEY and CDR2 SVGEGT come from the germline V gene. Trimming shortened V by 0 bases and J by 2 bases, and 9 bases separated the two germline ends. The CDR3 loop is CASSYSRGNTDTQYF. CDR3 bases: TGTGCCAGCAGTTACTCTCGTGGAAACACAGATACGCAGTATTTT.

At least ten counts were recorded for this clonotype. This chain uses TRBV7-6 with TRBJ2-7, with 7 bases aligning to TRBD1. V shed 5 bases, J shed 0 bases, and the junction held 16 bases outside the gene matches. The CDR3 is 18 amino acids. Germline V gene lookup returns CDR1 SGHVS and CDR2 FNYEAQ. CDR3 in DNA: TGTGCCAGCAGCCCAAACCACCGCATGACAGGGAGCTCCTACGAGCAGTACTTC. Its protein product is CASSPNHRMTGSSYEQYF. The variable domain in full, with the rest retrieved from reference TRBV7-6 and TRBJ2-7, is GAGVSQSPRYKVTKRGQDVALRCDPISGHVSLYWYRQALGQGPEFLTYFNYEAQQDKSGLPNDRFSAERPEGSISTLTIQRTEQRDSAMYRCASSPNHRMTGSSYEQYFGPGTRLTVT.

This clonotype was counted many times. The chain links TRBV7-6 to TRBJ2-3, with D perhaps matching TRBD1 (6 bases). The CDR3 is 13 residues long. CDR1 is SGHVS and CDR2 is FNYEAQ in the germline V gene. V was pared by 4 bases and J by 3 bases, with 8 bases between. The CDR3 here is CASSSQGTDTQYF. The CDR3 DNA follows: TGTGCCAGCAGCTCCCAGGGGACAGATACGCAGTATTTT. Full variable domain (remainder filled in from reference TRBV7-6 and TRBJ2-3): GAGVSQSPRYKVTKRGQDVALRCDPISGHVSLYWYRQALGQGPEFLTYFNYEAQQDKSGLPNDRFSAERPEGSISTLTIQRTEQRDSAMYRCASSSQGTDTQYFGPGTRLTVL.

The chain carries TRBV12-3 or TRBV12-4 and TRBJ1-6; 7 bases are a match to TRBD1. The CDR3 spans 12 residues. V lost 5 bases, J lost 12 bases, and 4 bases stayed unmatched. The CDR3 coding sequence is TGTGCCAGCAGTACAGGGGTGTTACCCCTCCACTTT. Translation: CASSTGVLPLHF.

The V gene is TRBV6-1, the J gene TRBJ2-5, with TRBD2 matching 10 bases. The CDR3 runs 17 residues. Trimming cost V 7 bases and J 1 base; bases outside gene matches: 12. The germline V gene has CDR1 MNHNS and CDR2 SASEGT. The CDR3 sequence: CASKRALTSGFQETQYF. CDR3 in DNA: TGTGCCAGCAAAAGAGCTTTGACTAGCGGGTTCCAAGAGACCCAGTACTTC.

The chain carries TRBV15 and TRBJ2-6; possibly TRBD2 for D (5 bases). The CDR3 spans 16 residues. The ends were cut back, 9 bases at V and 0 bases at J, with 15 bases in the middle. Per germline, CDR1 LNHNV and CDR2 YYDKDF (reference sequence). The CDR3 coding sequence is TGTGCCACGACTATTGGCGTGCTCTCTGGGGCCAACGTCCTGACTTTC. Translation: CATTIGVLSGANVLTF.

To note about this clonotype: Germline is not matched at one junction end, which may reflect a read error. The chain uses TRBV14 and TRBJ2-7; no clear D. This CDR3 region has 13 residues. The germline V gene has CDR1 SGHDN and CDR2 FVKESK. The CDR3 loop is CASSQVLGTFEDF. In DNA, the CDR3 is TGTGCCAGCAGCCAAGTTTTAGGAACGTTCGAGGACTTC.

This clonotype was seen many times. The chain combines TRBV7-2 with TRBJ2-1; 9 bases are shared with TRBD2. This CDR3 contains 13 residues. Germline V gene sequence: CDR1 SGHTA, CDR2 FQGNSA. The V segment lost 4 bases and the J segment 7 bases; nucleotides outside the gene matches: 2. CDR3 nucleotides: TGTGCCAGCAGCTCCGGACTAGCGAATGAGCAGTTCTTC. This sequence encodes CASSSGLANEQFF.

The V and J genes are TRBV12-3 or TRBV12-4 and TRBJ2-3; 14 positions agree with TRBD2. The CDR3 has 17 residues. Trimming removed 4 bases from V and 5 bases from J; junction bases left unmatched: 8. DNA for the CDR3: TGTGCCAGCAGTTCTCCGGGACTAGCGGGAGTTGGAGATACGCAGTATTTT. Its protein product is CASSSPGLAGVGDTQYF.

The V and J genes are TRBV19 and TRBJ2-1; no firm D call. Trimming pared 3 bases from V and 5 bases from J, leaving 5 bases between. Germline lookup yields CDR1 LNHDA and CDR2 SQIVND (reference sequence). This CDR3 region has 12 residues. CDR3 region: CASSIRDNEQFF. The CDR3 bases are TGTGCCAGTAGTATTCGAGACAATGAGCAGTTCTTC. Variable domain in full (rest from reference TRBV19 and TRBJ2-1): DGGITQSPKYLFRKEGQNVTLSCEQNLNHDAMYWYRQDPGQGLRLIYYSQIVNDFQKGDIAEGYSVSREKKESFPLTVTSAQKNPTAFYLCASSIRDNEQFFGPGTRLTVL.